A selection of T cell receptor beta chains follows, all from one sample in a study of vaccination effects on CD4 cells after COVID-19. The antigens for these receptors are not known. Profiled with immunoSEQ multiplex PCR; TCRdb holds only in-frame clones, not every one. The table includes roughly 50,000 clones, 55% to 75% detected once. Sequenced here: CD4+ T cells from PBMCs cultured without peptide, sampled before COVID-19 vaccination. Source of these receptors: a human donor who received a COVID-19 vaccine. Each CDR3 is given with its conserved first and last residue. A D gene is named only where the DNA matches it firmly. Clone size appears in some rows only: once, few, many, or a class for an expanded clone.

J gene | D gene | clone size | V gene | CDR3 DNA | CDR3 protein
TRBJ2-1 | - | - | TRBV7-2 | TGTGCCAGCAGCCTGAGGAGCCACAGCTCCTACAATGAGCAGTTCTTC | CASSLRSHSSYNEQFF
TRBJ2-5 | TRBD1 | - | TRBV5-6 | TGTGCCAGCAGCGGGCCAACAGGGGTTGAGACCCAGTACTTC | CASSGPTGVETQYF
TRBJ2-1 | TRBD1 | - | TRBV2 | TGTGCCAGCAGGAGACCGGGACAGGGGCGCAACAATGAGCAGTTCTTC | CASRRPGQGRNNEQFF
TRBJ1-1 | - | - | TRBV27 | TGTGCCAGCAGTAGCCAGGGCGGGGGGCACGCTGAAGCTTTCTTT | CASSSQGGGHAEAFF
TRBJ1-6 | - | - | TRBV6-2/TRBV6-3 | TGTGCCAGCACCCCGGACGGGGATTTTTCACCCCTCCACTTT | CASTPDGDFSPLHF
TRBJ2-5 | TRBD2 | - | TRBV27 | TGTGCCAGCACTGCTAGCGGGAGAGTGGAGACCCAGTACTTC | CASTASGRVETQYF
TRBJ2-2 | TRBD2 | - | TRBV6-5 | TGTGCCAGCAGTTCCCCCGGGGGGGAAGGGACCGGGGAGCTGTTTTTT | CASSSPGGEGTGELFF
TRBJ1-6 | - | - | TRBV30 | TGTGCCTGGAGCCCGGGACTCGATAATTCACCCCTCCACTTT | CAWSPGLDNSPLHF
TRBJ2-2 | - | - | TRBV19 | TGTGCCAGTAGTCCCAGCCTTAACACCGGGGAGCTGTTTTTT | CASSPSLNTGELFF
TRBJ2-6 | TRBD2 | - | TRBV18 | TGTGCCAGCTCAGCGGGACTAGGGACCTCTGGGGCCAACGTCCTGACTTTC | CASSAGLGTSGANVLTF
TRBJ2-1 | - | few | TRBV9 | TGTGCCAGCAGCGTAAACCCCCGGACAGACGAGCAGTTCTTC | CASSVNPRTDEQFF
TRBJ2-3 | TRBD2 | - | TRBV5-1 | TGCGCCAGCAACCCCGGGGAGGGTCACGGTACGCAGTATTTT | CASNPGEGHGTQYF
TRBJ1-5 | TRBD1 | - | TRBV19 | TGTGCCAGTAGTACTACGGACAGGGGGCCAGCCCAGCATTTT | CASSTTDRGPAQHF
TRBJ1-6 | TRBD1 | few | TRBV3-1/TRBV3-2 | TGTGCCAGCAGCCAAGGGACAGGGTGGAAACCCCTCCACTTT | CASSQGTGWKPLHF
TRBJ2-2 | TRBD2 | - | TRBV9 | TGTGCCAGCAGCCTCGGGACTAGCGGGGTGGGCGGGGAGCTGTTTTTT | CASSLGTSGVGGELFF
TRBJ1-5 | - | few | TRBV6-5 | TGTGCCAGCAGTTACGCCCGGGGCAATCAGCCCCAGCATTTT | CASSYARGNQPQHF